This T cell receptor (beta chain) is drawn from a study of T cells in localized non-small cell lung cancer. Germline lookup yields CDR1 KGHSH and CDR2 LQKENI. This CDR3 is built from 15 residues. With 2 bases removed from V and 7 bases from J, the gap between germline ends came to 17 bases. Study results and caveats: Researchers found a median about 53 of the top 100 tumor clones in adjacent lung.

Note on this clone: Its antigen is as yet unknown.

TCRdb's table, derived via immunoSEQ multiplex PCR, lists solely in-frame clones and lacks some. Seen here are 58,000 or so clones, roughly 90% observed once, and the top ten hold nearly 2%. This rearrangement joins TRBV18 to TRBJ1-1; tentatively, D is TRBD1 (5 bases). The sample was peripheral blood, taken before any cancer treatment. This receptor was taken from a woman aged 40 to 75 with stage I lung adenocarcinoma. The CDR3 DNA reads TGTGCCAGCTCACCAAGGACACTACCCTATAGTGAAGCTTTCTTT. As protein: CASSPRTLPYSEAFF.